This passage covers 5 T cell receptor beta chains from one sample sequenced in a study of patients and donors after allogeneic stem cell transplantation (TCRdb year 2020). The library was produced with RT-PCR. Sequencing instrument: NextSeq 550. Using fastp trimming at Q25 and MiXCR clonotype assembly, TCRdb reanalyzed the public sequencing data and kept in-frame beta chains. Each record represents a unique CDR3 protein, reported with the most common genes and DNA among its rows. The sample profile shows 410,000 or so distinct CDR3 sequences; 16% of them were found once. Around 7.9% of the sample goes to the ten largest clones. The sample comprised blood, either unsorted or a sorted T cell fraction (not recorded which). These receptors all come from a human donor who was either an allogeneic HSCT recipient or a stem cell or donor lymphocyte infusion donor (not recorded which). It is not recorded whose cells these are; they may come from a transplant donor.

The V call is TRBV12-3 or TRBV12-4, the J call TRBJ2-2, with 7 bases identical to TRBD2. This CDR3 region has 16 residues. With 9 bases clipped from V and 4 bases from J, the junction kept 14 bases outside the gene matches. CDR3 protein: CASCTMGTIRTGELFF. The CDR3 region has the DNA TGTGCCAGTTGCACCATGGGGACTATTCGCACCGGGGAGCTGTTTTTT.

A few counts support this clonotype. The genes are TRBV7-9 and TRBJ1-6, with 8 nucleotides matching TRBD1. Germline CDR1 and CDR2: SEHNR and FQNEAQ (reference sequence). Trimming removed 5 bases from V and 10 bases from J; junction bases left unmatched: 7. The CDR3 is made up of 14 amino acids. The CDR3 sequence: CASSSRTGWSPLHF. The CDR3 DNA follows: TGTGCCAGCAGCAGCCGGACAGGGTGGTCACCCCTCCACTTT.

This clonotype has at least ten counts. V and J are TRBV5-1 and TRBJ2-7, with 7 bases fitting TRBD2. CDR3 length: 15 amino acids. Germline CDR1 is SGHRS and CDR2 is YFSETQ. The J segment lost 0 bases and the V segment lost 0 bases, leaving 3 bases of the junction unmatched. CDR3 loop: CASSLARGSSYEQYF. The CDR3 DNA follows: TGCGCCAGCAGCTTGGCACGCGGGAGCTCCTACGAGCAGTACTTC.

This chain joins TRBV7-9 and TRBJ2-1, with D maybe TRBD2 (5 bases). Trimming cost V 0 bases and J 4 bases, with 13 bases left between them. Germline values: CDR1 SEHNR, CDR2 FQNEAQ (reference sequence). This CDR3 spans 16 amino acids. The DNA of the CDR3 is TGTGCCAGCAGCTTAGCGGGAGTCCTTTCATACAATGAGCAGTTCTTC. Translation gives CASSLAGVLSYNEQFF. Supplemented by reference TRBV7-9 and TRBJ2-1, the full variable domain reads DTGVSQNPRHKITKRGQNVTFRCDPISEHNRLYWYRQTLGQGPEFLTYFQNEAQLEKSRLLSDRFSAERPKGSFSTLEIQRTEQGDSAMYLCASSLAGVLSYNEQFFGPGTRLTVL.

In this sample, this clonotype turned up many times. The V gene is TRBV6-1, the J gene TRBJ2-2; D unresolved. The germline V gene has CDR1 MNHNS and CDR2 SASEGT. The CDR3 extends over 11 amino acids. With 6 bases removed from V and 5 bases from J, the gap between germline ends came to 4 bases. The DNA of the CDR3 is TGTGCCAGCAGAATAACCGGGGAGCTGTTTTTT. Amino acid sequence: CASRITGELFF.